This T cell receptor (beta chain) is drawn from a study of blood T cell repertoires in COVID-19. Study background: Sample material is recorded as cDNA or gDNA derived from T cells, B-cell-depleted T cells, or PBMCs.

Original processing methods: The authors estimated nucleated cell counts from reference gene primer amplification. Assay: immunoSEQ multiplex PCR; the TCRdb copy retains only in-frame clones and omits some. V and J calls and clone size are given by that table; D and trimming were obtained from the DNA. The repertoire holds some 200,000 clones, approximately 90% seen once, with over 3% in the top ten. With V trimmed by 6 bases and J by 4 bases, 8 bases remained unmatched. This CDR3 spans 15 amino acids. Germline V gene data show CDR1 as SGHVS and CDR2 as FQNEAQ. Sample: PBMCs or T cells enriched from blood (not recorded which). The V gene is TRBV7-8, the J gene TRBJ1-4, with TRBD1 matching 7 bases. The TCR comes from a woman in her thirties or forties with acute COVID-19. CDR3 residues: CASSRAGGNNEKLFF. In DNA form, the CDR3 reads TGTGCCAGCAGTCGAGCAGGGGGAAATAATGAAAAACTGTTTTTT.